Listed here are 3 T cell receptor beta chains from one sample, sequenced in a study of OX40 agonist ivuxolimab in advanced cancers. Library creation used the immunoSEQ multiplex PCR assay. Imported from immuneACCESS, the table was reduced by TCRdb to in-frame sequences with V and J called. These copies leave out some clones; in studies compared against another copy, an unresolved V gene accounts for under half, and the cause of the remainder is not known. For this sample the table gives around 20,000 clones, of which just over 85% were detected only once. Clones ranked in the top ten supply roughly a sixth of the sample. The source was CD4+ or CD8+ T cells sorted from blood, collected in a trial of the OX40 agonist ivuxolimab. The source of these receptors is an adult with an advanced solid tumor such as melanoma, head and neck, liver or kidney cancer.

The genes are TRBV7-8 and TRBJ2-7; 8 bases map to TRBD1. V lost 5 bases and J lost 2; bases outside the gene matches: 5. Germline loops: CDR1 SGHVS, CDR2 FQNEAQ. The CDR3 length is 14 residues. This CDR3 is CASSPRTGTYEQYF. In DNA, the CDR3 is TGTGCCAGCAGCCCTCGGACAGGGACCTACGAGCAGTACTTC.

V and J are TRBV9 and TRBJ2-3; 10 bases are shared with TRBD1. V trimming: 0 bases; J trimming: 4 bases; junction bases outside the gene matches: 5. Germline CDR1 is SGDLS and CDR2 is YYNGEE. The CDR3 has 16 residues. For the CDR3, the DNA is TGTGCCAGCAGCGTAGGGGGGACAGGGGTTCCAGATACGCAGTATTTT. Encoded protein: CASSVGGTGVPDTQYF.

The genes are TRBV15 and TRBJ2-1, with a possible D match to TRBD2 (5 bases). Trimming stripped 3 bases from V and 0 bases from J, with 9 bases between. The CDR3 has 15 amino acids. The germline V gene encodes CDR1 LNHNV and CDR2 YYDKDF (reference sequence). CDR3 region: CATSRDLRSYNEQFF. CDR3 coding DNA: TGTGCCACCAGCAGGGACTTGCGCTCCTACAATGAGCAGTTCTTC.